This T cell receptor beta chain is from a study of identical twins (dated by TCRdb to about 2016). Regarding the research as a whole: To test whether fetal clonotypes persist, the study used deep sequencing on TCR alpha and beta repertoires from monozygotic twins, unrelated adults of various ages, and cord blood. To rule out contamination, the twin experiments were replicated at different times with different library preparation protocols. Points the paper makes about the study in general: Zero-insertion analyses could be partly confounded by invariant T cells such as MAIT and iNKT, though diverse VJ usage argued against such confounding for most clonotypes. Because the same donors could not be followed over many years, the conclusions relied on cross-sectional statistical analysis. Out-of-frame TCR alpha sharing in monozygotic twins was systematically underestimated by recombination models, whereas sharing between unrelated individuals was in agreement with the recombination models. Excess twin sharing in beta out-of-frame sequences was weaker because fewer shared sequences lowered the signal-to-noise ratio. Abundant cord blood beta clonotypes carried fewer insertions; young adult naive repertoires showed a weaker similar trend, while memory repertoires showed none. Compared with coincidental sharing between unrelated individuals, out-of-frame TCR alpha sequences shared between twins showed an excess of sequences with low generation probability.

This clonotype was counted only a few times. The antigen it recognizes is unknown. One base away there is no much larger clone; base qualities are not given. The protocol used for the library was 5' RACE. The sequencing machine was an Illumina HiSeq 2000. A universal primer binding site was introduced by template switching, and a unique molecular identifier was present in the final cDNA, enabling accurate counting of TCR cDNA molecules. Specific primers in the conserved constant-segment region were used to synthesize first-strand cDNA for the TCR alpha and beta chains. To control for contamination, every cDNA library carried two barcodes: a SMART-Mk sample barcode plus Illumina barcodes. TruSeq adapter sequences, together with Illumina sample barcodes, were added in two successive PCR steps. The Illumina HiSeq platform was used with custom primers to sequence TCR alpha and beta cDNA libraries. Under the source paper's analysis protocol: Raw reads were processed with MiGEC to extract unique molecular identifiers, and MiXCR was used to determine CDR3 positions. Recombination models were inferred per individual with the repgenHMM and IGoR tools using an EM algorithm. The analysis of shared clonotypes was done with the tcR package in R, with sharing normalized by the product of cloneset sizes. To study raw recombination without the effects of thymic and clonal selection, out-of-frame nonproductive sequences were analyzed. In TCRdb, the public reads were trimmed at Q25 with fastp and aligned with MiXCR, with productive beta chains retained. Each entry merges the rows of one CDR3 protein and shows their most common DNA and genes. The V and J calls follow TCRdb's processing rather than the paper's. In all, the sample holds around 530,000 distinct CDR3 sequences, and 15% of those were seen once. Of the sample, roughly 0.4% falls within the top ten clones.

The CDR3 spans 19 residues, from the cysteine through the phenylalanine. Only the CDR3 region is kept as DNA, spanning 57 bases read in frame from base 1. CDR1 SGHVS and CDR2 FNYEAQ are derived from the germline V gene. V trim: 5 bases; J trim: 0 bases; unmatched bases: 14. All donors were healthy Caucasians. Three pairs of female monozygotic twins, all aged 18 to 29 years, made up the twin cohort. CD4+ and CD8+ T cell populations were isolated with positive isolation kits from Invitrogen. In addition, the sample was reused for a study of yellow fever vaccine responses in identical twins. The second source states: According to the authors, in identical twins the way T cells responded to vaccination appeared partly convergent and partly personalized. In identical twins, the study followed T cell clones that responded to the vaccine with precision.

Rearrangement joined TRBV7-6 to TRBJ2-1, with 9 bases matching TRBD2. The sequencing input was CD4+ T cells sorted from blood. This TCR derives from a woman under 30 in good health. The DNA sequence reads TGTGCCAGCAGCCTTAAGATAGCGGGGGACAGAAGCTCCTACAATGAGCAGTTCTTC. Its coded protein is CASSLKIAGDRSSYNEQFF.